The 4 T cell receptor beta chains below all came from one sample that was sequenced in a study of breast tumors, draining lymph nodes, adjacent tissues. Breast cancer patients provided tissue from their axillary draining lymph nodes. TCRdb re-called the multiplex PCR reads through MiXCR, storing one row per CDR3 protein. The profile covers approximately 150,000 distinct CDR3 sequences, with over 25% appearing a single time and 2% to 2.5% taken by the ten largest. Sequenced material: axillary lymph node tissue. The origin of the receptors is a female donor with breast cancer. Some clones in this sample may be carry-over from other donors' samples.

This clonotype came up many times. A read error may produce the germline difference seen at one junction end. The rearrangement joins TRBV9 to TRBJ2-5; D possibly corresponds to TRBD2 (6 bases). CDR1 and CDR2 (germline): SGDLS, YYNGEE. CDR3 length equals 14 residues. CDR3 residues: CASSAGGPQETQSF. The CDR3 nucleotides read TGTGCCAGCAGCGCCGGGGGACCGCAAGAGACCCAGTCCTTC.

This clonotype was detected ten times or more. The V call is TRBV6-2 or TRBV6-3, the J call TRBJ2-6; TRBD1 matches at 7 bases. The V gene's germline CDR1 is MNHEY and CDR2 SVGEGT. V shed 3 bases and J 2 bases; nucleotides not matched to a gene: 1. This CDR3 is built from 15 residues. The CDR3 DNA reads as TGTGCCAGCAGTTATACAGGGGCTGGGGCCAACGTCCTGACTTTC. Residues: CASSYTGAGANVLTF.

The chain is built from TRBV5-1 and TRBJ2-2; unclear D gene. The CDR3 has 16 amino acids. The V and J ends lost 4 bases and 1 base respectively, with 14 bases between them. Per the germline V gene, CDR1 is SGHRS and CDR2 is YFSETQ. The CDR3 nucleotides are TGCGCCAGCAGCGCGGACGGACCGGAGAACACCGGGGAGCTGTTTTTT. It encodes CASSADGPENTGELFF.

The chain carries TRBV7-2 and TRBJ2-7; 12 nucleotides line up with TRBD2. The CDR3 is 15 residues long. Trimming at V came to 9 bases and at J to 4 bases, leaving 10 bases not matched to a gene. Germline loops: CDR1 SGHTA, CDR2 FQGNSA. The CDR3 DNA sequence: TGTGCCAGTAGCACTACTAGCGGGGGGACTTACGAGCAGTACGTC. Its protein product is CASSTTSGGTYEQYV.